This T cell receptor beta chain is drawn from a study of read filtering for tumor transcriptome and immune sequencing. Study in general: By R-ISS, stages I, II and III held 8, 16 and 7 patients. IR-seq gave about 3.5 to 10.27 million TCR reads per sample; RNA-seq gave about 80 to 1,300. Regarding the study as a whole: Even smaller IR-seq throughput identified most shared clonotypes.

In germline, CDR1 is SEHNR, CDR2 FQNEAQ (reference sequence). V was pared by 5 bases and J by 3 bases, with 16 bases between. The CDR3 is 15 amino acids. This clonotype was counted at least ten times. Its target is not known. Molecular barcoded adaptors covering alpha/delta and beta/gamma chains were used on approximately 440 ng RNA. TCRdb analysed the reads with MiXCR anew, one entry per CDR3 protein. The data hold about 37,000 distinct CDR3 sequences, with about an eighth observed a single time. This TCR was recovered from a donor older than 35 with multiple myeloma. Source material: a population of CD138-negative cells sorted from bone marrow. The rearrangement links TRBV7-9 to TRBJ1-1; no firm D call. DNA for the CDR3: TGTGCCAGCAGCGCCCCGGGTCGACCGGACACTGAAGCTTTCTTT. This sequence encodes CASSAPGRPDTEAFF.